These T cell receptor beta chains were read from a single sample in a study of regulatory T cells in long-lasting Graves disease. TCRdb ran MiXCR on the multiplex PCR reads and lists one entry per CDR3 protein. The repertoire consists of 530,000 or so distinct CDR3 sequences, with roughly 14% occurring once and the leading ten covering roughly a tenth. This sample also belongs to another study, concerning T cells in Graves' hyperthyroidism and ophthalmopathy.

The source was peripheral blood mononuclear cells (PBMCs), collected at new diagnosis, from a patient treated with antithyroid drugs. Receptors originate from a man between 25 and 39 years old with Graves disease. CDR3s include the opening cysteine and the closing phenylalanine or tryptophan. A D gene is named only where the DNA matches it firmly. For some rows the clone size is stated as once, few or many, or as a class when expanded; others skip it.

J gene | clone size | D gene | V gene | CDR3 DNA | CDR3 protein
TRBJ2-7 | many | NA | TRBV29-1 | TGCAGCACCACGGGAAGCTCCTACGAGCAGTACTTC | CSTTGSSYEQYF
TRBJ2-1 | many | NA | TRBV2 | TGTGCCAGCAGTGACAGGAGGAATGAGCAGTTCTTC | CASSDRRNEQFF
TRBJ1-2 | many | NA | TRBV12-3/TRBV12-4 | TGTGCCAGCAGTCGTACAGGGCTCGGTTATGGCTACACCTTC | CASSRTGLGYGYTF
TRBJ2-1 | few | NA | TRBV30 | TGTGCCGCCTCCGGGACCCTCTACAATGAGCAGTTCTTC | CAASGTLYNEQFF
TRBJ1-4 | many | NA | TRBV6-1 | TGTGCCAGCAGAAGGGGGACGGCTGAAAAACTGTTTTTT | CASRRGTAEKLFF
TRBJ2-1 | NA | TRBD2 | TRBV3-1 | TGTGCCAGCAGCACTGGACTAGCGGGAGGGCCCAGCATTGAGCAGTTCTTC | CASSTGLAGGPSIEQFF
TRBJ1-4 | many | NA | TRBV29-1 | TGCAGCGTTGAAGATCGGACGGAAAAACTGTTTTTT | CSVEDRTEKLFF
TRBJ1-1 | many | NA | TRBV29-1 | TGCAGCTGTGGTGAAGGCACTGAAGCTTTCTTT | CSCGEGTEAFF
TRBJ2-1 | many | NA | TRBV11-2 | TGTGCCAGCAGCTTGGACAGCCCGGTCAGACCGTTCTTC | CASSLDSPVRPFF
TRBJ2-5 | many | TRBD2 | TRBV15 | TGTGCCACCAGCGCTCGAGGGACTCCGGGACTAGCAAAATCCACGCCAGAGACCCAGTACTTC | CATSARGTPGLAKSTPETQYF
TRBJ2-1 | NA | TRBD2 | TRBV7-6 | TGTGCCAGCAGCTCGACTCTAGCGGGAGCATCCTACAATGAGCAGTTCTTC | CASSSTLAGASYNEQFF
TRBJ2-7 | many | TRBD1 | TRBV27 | TGTGCCAGCAGTGCGAGGCAGGGGGCACCCTCCTACGAGCAGTACTTC | CASSARQGAPSYEQYF
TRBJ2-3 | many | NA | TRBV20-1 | TGCAGTGCCAGAGGGCCTACCACAGATACGCAGTATTTT | CSARGPTTDTQYF
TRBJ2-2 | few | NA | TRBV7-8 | TGTGCCTCATTCTGGGGCAGACTCAATCTTACCGGGGAGCTGTTTTTT | CASFWGRLNLTGELFF
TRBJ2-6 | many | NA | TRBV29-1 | TGCAGCGCTCAGGACGGTAGAAGGGCCAACGTCCTGACTTTC | CSAQDGRRANVLTF
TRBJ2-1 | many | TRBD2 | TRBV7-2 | TGTGCCAGCAGCTCCTTCTTAGCGGGGTATGAGCAGTTCTTC | CASSSFLAGYEQFF
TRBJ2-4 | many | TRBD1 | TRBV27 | TGTGCCAGCAGTGGCTGGGGACAGTTAAAAAACATTCAGTACTTC | CASSGWGQLKNIQYF
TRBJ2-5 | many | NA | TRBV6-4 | TGTGCCAGCAGTGAAGAGATGGGCCGGCAGGCGATTAAAGAGACCCAGTACTTC | CASSEEMGRQAIKETQYF
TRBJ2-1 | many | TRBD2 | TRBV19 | TGTGCCAGTAGGCCGTTTAGCGGGGAGGGCACCAATGAGCAGTTCTTC | CASRPFSGEGTNEQFF
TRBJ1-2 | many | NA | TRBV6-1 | TGTGCCAGCAGTGATCTAGGGGTCATCTATGGCTACACCTTC | CASSDLGVIYGYTF
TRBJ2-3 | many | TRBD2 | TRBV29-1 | TGCAGCCCAAGTTCTAGCGGTGGGACAGATACGCAGTATTTT | CSPSSSGGTDTQYF
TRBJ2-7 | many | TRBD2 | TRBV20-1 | TGCAGTGCTCTTGAGCGGGAGGGCCTCCACGAGCAGTACTTC | CSALEREGLHEQYF
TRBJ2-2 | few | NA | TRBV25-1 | TGTGCCAGCAGTGAAGAGAGGGGAAGGTTGCGGGAGCTGTTTTTT | CASSEERGRLRELFF
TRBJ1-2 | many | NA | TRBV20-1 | TGCAGTGCTAGAGATCCCGGACACCGGACGAACTATGGCTACACCTTC | CSARDPGHRTNYGYTF
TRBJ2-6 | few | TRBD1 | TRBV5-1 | TGCGCCAGCAGCTTGGAACAGGGGGCGACCAACGTCCTGACTTTC | CASSLEQGATNVLTF
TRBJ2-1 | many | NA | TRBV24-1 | TGTGCCACGGGACAGACTAGCCGGAGATACAATGAGCAGTTCTTC | CATGQTSRRYNEQFF
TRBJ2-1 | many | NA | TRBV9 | TGTGCCAGCAGCGGTTCAGGGGGGTCCTACAATGAGCAGTTCTTC | CASSGSGGSYNEQFF
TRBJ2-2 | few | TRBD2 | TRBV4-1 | TGCGCCAGCAGCCAAGCCCATGGGGGGGCCGGGGAGCTGTTTTTT | CASSQAHGGAGELFF
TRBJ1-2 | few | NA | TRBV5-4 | TGTGCCAGCAGCTCCCCCGAGGGCCGCAGCGACACCTTC | CASSSPEGRSDTF
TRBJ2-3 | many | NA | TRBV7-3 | TGTGCCAGCAGCTTACTTCCAGGGGGGAGTTCAGATACGCAGTATTTT | CASSLLPGGSSDTQYF
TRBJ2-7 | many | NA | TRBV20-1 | TGCAGTGCTTCTAATTACGAGCAGTACTTC | CSASNYEQYF
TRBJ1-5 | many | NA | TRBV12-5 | TGTGCTAGTGCCCTCCCCGATCAGCCCCAGCATTTT | CASALPDQPQHF
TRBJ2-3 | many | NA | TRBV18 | TGTGCCAGCTCACTTTACGCCAACACAGATACGCAGTATTTT | CASSLYANTDTQYF
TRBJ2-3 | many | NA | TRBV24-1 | TGTGCCACCACCCGACGGGGGACAGATACGCAGTATTTT | CATTRRGTDTQYF
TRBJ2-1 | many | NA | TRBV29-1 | TGCAGCGTTCCAACGGGGGAGCAGTTCTTC | CSVPTGEQFF
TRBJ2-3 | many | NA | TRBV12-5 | TGTGCTACGAGGGAGTGGGAAGGCACAGATACGCAGTATTTT | CATREWEGTDTQYF
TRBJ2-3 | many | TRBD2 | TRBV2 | TGTGCCAATAGCGGGAGGGCCGGCACAGATACGCAGTATTTT | CANSGRAGTDTQYF
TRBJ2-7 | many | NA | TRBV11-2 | TGTGCCAGCAGCAGCCTAGGGAGGGCAGGGGTCTACGAGCAGTACTTC | CASSSLGRAGVYEQYF
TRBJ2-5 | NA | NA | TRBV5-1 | TGCGCCAGCAGACGCGAGAGGGGTGAGACCCAGTACTTC | CASRRERGETQYF
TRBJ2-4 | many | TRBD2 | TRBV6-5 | TGTGCCAGCAGTTACGCAGGGGCGGGAGGCAAAAACATTCAGTACTTC | CASSYAGAGGKNIQYF
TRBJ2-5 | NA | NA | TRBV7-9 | TGTGCCAGCAGCTTTCGTGGAATAGAAGAGACCCAGTACTTC | CASSFRGIEETQYF
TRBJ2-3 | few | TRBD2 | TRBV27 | TGTGCCAGCATCGACCTAGCGGGATACTACTATAGCACAGATACGCAGTATTTT | CASIDLAGYYYSTDTQYF
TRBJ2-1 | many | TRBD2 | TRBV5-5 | TGTGCCAGCAGGGGAGCATCGGGAGGGAATGAGCAGTTCTTC | CASRGASGGNEQFF
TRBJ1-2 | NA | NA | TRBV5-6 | NA | CASSWARGAGHTF
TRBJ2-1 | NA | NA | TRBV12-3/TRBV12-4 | TGTGCCAGCAGTTTCCCCTTGCGGACTTACCACAATGAGCAGTTCTTC | CASSFPLRTYHNEQFF
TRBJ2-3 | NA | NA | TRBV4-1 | TGCGCCAGCAGGATCATGGTAGCCGGCACAGATACGCAGTATTTT | CASRIMVAGTDTQYF
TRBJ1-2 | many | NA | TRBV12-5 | TGTGCTAGTGGTTTGGTAAAGTGGAATGCCTATGGCTACACCTTC | CASGLVKWNAYGYTF
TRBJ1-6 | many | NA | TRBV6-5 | TGTGCCAGCAGTTACCGGGGTGGTGTGCCCACCACCCTCCACTTT | CASSYRGGVPTTLHF
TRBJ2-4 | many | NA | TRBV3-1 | TGTGCCAGCAGCCAAATTTATCGTCCAGCCAAAAACATTCAGTACTTC | CASSQIYRPAKNIQYF